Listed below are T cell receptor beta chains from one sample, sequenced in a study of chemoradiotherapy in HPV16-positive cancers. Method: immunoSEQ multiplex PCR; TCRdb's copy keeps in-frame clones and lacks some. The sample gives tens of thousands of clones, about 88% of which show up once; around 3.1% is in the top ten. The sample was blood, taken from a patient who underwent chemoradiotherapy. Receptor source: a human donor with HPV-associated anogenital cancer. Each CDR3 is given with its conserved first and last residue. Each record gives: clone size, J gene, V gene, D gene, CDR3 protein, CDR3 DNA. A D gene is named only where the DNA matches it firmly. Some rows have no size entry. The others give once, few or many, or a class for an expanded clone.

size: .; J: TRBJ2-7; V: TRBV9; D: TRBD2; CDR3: CASSVSQAGSISYEQYF; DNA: TGTGCCAGCAGCGTAAGTCAAGCGGGATCGATCTCCTACGAGCAGTACTTC
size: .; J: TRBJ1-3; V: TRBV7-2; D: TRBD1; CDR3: CASSPLPPGQGNTIYF; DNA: TGTGCCAGCAGCCCACTTCCCCCGGGACAGGGAAACACCATATATTTT
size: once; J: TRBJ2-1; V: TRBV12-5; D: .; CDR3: CASGLFQAAGARPYNEQFF; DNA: TGTGCTAGTGGTTTGTTTCAGGCAGCAGGAGCTCGTCCCTACAATGAGCAGTTCTTC
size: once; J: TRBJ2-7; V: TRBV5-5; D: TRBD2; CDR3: CASSPTSGTYEQYF; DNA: TGTGCCAGCAGCCCAACTAGCGGGACGTACGAGCAGTACTTC
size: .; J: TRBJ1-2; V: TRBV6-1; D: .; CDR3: CASSAQRNGYTF; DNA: TGTGCCAGCAGTGCCCAGAGAAATGGCTACACCTTC
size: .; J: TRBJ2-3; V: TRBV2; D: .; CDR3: CASSEWLAKADTQYF; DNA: TGTGCCAGCAGTGAATGGTTAGCGAAGGCAGATACGCAGTATTTT
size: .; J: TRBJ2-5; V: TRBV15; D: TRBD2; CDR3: CATSRRVASTLSGGTQYF; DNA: TGTGCCACCAGCAGGAGAGTGGCTAGCACCCTTTCGGGAGGGACCCAGTACTTC
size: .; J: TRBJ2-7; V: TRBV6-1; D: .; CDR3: CALGAYEQYF; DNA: TGTGCCCTAGGGGCCTACGAGCAGTACTTC
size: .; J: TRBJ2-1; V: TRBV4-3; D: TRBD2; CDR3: CASSQDASGSAYNEQFF; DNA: TGCGCCAGCAGCCAAGATGCTAGCGGGAGCGCGTACAATGAGCAGTTCTTC
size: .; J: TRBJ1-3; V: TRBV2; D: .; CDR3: CASRDSSGNTIYF; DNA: TGTGCCAGCAGGGACAGCTCTGGAAACACCATATATTTT
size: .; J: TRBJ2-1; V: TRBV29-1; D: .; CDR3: CSVEAPGGNSHYNEQFF; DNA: TGCAGCGTTGAAGCTCCGGGGGGCAATTCCCACTACAATGAGCAGTTCTTC
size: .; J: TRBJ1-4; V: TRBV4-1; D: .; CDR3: CASSQGGRGTNEKLFF; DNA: TGCGCCAGCAGCCAGGGCGGACGGGGAACTAATGAAAAACTGTTTTTT
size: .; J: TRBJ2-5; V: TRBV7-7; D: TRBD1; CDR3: CASSRGGLETQYF; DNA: TGTGCCAGCAGCCGAGGGGGCTTGGAGACCCAGTACTTC
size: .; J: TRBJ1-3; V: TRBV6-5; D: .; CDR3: CASSGVNSGNTIYF; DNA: TGTGCCAGCAGTGGGGTAAACTCTGGAAACACCATATATTTT
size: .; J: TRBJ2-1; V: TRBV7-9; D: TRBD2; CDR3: CASRTQREGHMNEQFF; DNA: TGTGCCAGCAGAACTCAGCGGGAGGGTCACATGAATGAGCAGTTCTTC
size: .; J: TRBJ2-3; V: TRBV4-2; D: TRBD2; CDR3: CASSLSGTSGTDTQYF; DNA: TGTGCCAGCAGCCTTTCCGGGACTAGCGGCACAGATACGCAGTATTTT
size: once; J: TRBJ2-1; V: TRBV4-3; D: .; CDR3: CASSQVGGAYNEQFF; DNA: TGCGCCAGCAGTCAAGTAGGGGGAGCCTACAATGAGCAGTTCTTC
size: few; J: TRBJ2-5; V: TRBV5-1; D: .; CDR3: CASSSQSGPQETQYF; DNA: TGCGCCAGCAGCAGCCAGTCCGGTCCTCAAGAGACCCAGTACTTC
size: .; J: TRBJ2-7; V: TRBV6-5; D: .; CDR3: CASSYPGGEQYF; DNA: TGTGCCAGCAGTTACCCCGGCGGCGAGCAGTACTTC
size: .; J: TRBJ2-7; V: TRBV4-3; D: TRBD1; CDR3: CASSQRGTDYEQYF; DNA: TGCGCCAGCAGCCAACGAGGGACAGACTACGAGCAGTACTTC
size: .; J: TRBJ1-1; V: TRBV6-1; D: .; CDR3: CASSEASQGNTEAFF; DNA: TGTGCCAGCAGTGAAGCTTCCCAGGGGAACACTGAAGCTTTCTTT
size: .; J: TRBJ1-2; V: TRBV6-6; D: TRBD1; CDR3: CASSLQGVVYGYTF; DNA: TGTGCCAGCAGTTTACAGGGGGTAGTTTATGGCTACACCTTC
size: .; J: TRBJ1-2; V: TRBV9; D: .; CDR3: CASSTSGSSSGYTF; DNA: TGTGCCAGCAGTACTTCCGGGTCTTCTTCAGGCTACACCTTC
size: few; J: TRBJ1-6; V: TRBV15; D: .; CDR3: CATSRDKGVNSPLHF; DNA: TGTGCCACCAGCAGAGATAAGGGGGTTAATTCACCCCTCCACTTT
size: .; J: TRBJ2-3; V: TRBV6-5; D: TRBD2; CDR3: CASSPGLAGGDTQYF; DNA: TGTGCCAGCAGTCCCGGACTAGCGGGGGGGGATACGCAGTATTTT
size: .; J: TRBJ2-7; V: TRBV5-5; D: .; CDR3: CASSLLIYEQYF; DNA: TGTGCCAGCAGTTTGCTCATCTACGAGCAGTACTTC
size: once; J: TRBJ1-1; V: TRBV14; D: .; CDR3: CASSRFSGTEAFF; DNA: TGTGCCAGCAGCCGGTTTTCGGGCACTGAAGCTTTCTTT
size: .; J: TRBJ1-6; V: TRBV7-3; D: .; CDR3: CASSLEGIYNSPLHF; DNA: TGTGCCAGCAGCCTAGAAGGGATCTATAATTCACCCCTCCACTTT
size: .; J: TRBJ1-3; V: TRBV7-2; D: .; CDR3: CASSLASGNTIYF; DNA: TGTGCCAGCAGCTTAGCCTCTGGAAACACCATATATTTT
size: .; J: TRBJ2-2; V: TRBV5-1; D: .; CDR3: CASSPSGLNTGELFF; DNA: TGCGCCAGCAGTCCGAGCGGGCTCAACACCGGGGAGCTGTTTTTT
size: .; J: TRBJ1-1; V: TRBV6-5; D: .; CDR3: CASSYLHMNTEAFF; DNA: TGTGCCAGCAGTTACCTCCACATGAACACTGAAGCTTTCTTT
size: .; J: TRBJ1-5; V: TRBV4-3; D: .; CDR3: CASSQDWAGWVSQPQHF; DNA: TGCGCCAGCAGCCAAGATTGGGCAGGGTGGGTGAGTCAGCCCCAGCATTTT
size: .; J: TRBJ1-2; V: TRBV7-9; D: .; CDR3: CASSLDRAAGYTF; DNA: TGTGCCAGCAGCTTAGACCGGGCCGCTGGCTACACCTTC
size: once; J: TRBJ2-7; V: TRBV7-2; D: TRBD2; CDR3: CASSFRLADSSYEQYF; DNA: TGTGCCAGCAGCTTCAGACTAGCGGATAGCTCCTACGAGCAGTACTTC
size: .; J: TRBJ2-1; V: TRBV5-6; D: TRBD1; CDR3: CASSPMGQGREQFF; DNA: TGTGCCAGCAGCCCAATGGGACAGGGACGAGAGCAGTTCTTC
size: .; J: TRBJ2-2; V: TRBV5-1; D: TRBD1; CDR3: CASSLLTGANTGELFF; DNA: TGCGCCAGCAGCTTGCTGACAGGGGCGAACACCGGGGAGCTGTTTTTT
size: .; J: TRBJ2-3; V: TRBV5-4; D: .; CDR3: CASSLEGTDTQYF; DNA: TGTGCCAGCAGCCTCGAGGGAACAGATACGCAGTATTTT
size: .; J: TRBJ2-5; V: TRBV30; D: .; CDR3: CAWSVGLSETQYF; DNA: TGTGCCTGGAGTGTAGGCCTCTCGGAGACCCAGTACTTC
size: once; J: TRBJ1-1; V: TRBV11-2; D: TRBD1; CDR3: CASSSDRGPNTEAFF; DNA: TGTGCCAGCAGCTCGGACAGGGGACCGAACACTGAAGCTTTCTTT
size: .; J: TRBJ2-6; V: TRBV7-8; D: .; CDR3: CASGDSGANVLTF; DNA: TGTGCCAGCGGGGACTCTGGGGCCAACGTCCTGACTTTC
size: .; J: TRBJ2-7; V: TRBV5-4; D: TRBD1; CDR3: CASSANRGGEQYF; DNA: TGTGCCAGCAGCGCTAACAGGGGCGGCGAGCAGTACTTC
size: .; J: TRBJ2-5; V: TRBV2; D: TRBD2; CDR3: CASSEFGLAGAQGKTQYF; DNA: TGTGCCAGCAGTGAATTTGGGCTAGCGGGGGCCCAAGGGAAGACCCAGTACTTC
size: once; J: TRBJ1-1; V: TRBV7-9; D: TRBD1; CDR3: CASSSQGASTEAFF; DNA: TGTGCCAGCAGCTCACAGGGGGCCAGCACTGAAGCTTTCTTT
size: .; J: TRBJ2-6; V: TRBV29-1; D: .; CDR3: CSVEDRDTLSSGANVLTF; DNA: TGCAGCGTTGAAGATCGGGACACGCTAAGCTCTGGGGCCAACGTCCTGACTTTC
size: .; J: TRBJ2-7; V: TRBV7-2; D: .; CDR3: CASSRTGLASYEQYF; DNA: TGTGCCAGCAGCCGAACAGGTTTGGCCTCCTACGAGCAGTACTTC
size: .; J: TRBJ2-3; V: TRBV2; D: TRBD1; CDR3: CASSRDRATDTQYF; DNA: TGTGCCAGCAGTCGGGACAGGGCCACAGATACGCAGTATTTT
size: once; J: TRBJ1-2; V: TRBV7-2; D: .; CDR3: CASSLDRHNYGYTF; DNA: TGTGCCAGCAGCTTAGACAGGCACAACTATGGCTACACCTTC
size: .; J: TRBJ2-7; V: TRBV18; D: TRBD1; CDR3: CASSPPWTGNEQYF; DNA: TGTGCCAGCTCACCACCGTGGACAGGGAACGAGCAGTACTTC
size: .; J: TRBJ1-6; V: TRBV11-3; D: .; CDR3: CASSLRVLGGNSPLHF; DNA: TGTGCCAGCAGCTTAAGGGTTCTGGGGGGTAATTCACCCCTCCACTTT
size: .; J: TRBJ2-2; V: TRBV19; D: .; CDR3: CASSLTSVTGELFF; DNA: TGTGCCAGTAGTCTTACTTCAGTTACCGGGGAGCTGTTTTTT